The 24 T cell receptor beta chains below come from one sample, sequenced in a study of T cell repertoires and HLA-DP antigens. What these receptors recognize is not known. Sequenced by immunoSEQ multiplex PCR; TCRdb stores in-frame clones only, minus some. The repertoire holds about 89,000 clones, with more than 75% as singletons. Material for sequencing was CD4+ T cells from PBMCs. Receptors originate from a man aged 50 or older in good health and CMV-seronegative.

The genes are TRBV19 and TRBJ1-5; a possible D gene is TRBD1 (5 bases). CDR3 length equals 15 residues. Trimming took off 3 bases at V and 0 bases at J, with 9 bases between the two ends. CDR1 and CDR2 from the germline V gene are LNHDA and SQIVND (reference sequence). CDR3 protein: CASSIREDSNQPQHF. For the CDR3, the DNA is TGTGCCAGTAGTATCAGGGAGGATAGCAATCAGCCCCAGCATTTT.

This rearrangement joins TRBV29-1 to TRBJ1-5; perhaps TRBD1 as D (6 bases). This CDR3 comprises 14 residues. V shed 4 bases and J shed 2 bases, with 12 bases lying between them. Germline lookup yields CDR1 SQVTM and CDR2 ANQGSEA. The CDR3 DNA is TGCAGCGTTGCACAGGGTATGGGCAATCAGCCCCAGCATTTT. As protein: CSVAQGMGNQPQHF.

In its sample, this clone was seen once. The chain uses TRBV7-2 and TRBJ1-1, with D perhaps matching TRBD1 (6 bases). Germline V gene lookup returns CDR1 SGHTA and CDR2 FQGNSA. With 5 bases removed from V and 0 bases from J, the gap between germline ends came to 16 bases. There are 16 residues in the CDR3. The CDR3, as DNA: TGTGCCAGCAGCCCCCATATGGGGGGCGTGAACACTGAAGCTTTCTTT. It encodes CASSPHMGGVNTEAFF.

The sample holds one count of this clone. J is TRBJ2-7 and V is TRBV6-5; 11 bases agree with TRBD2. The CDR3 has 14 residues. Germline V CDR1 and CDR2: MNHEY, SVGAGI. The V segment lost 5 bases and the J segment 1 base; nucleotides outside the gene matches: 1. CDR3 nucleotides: TGTGCCAGCAGTCGACTAGCGGGATCCTACGAGCAGTACTTC. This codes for CASSRLAGSYEQYF.

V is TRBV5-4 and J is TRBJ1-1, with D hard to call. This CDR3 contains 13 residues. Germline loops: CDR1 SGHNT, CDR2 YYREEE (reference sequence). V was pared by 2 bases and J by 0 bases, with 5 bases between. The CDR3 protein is CASSLGLNTEAFF. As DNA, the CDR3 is TGTGCCAGCAGCTTAGGACTGAACACTGAAGCTTTCTTT.

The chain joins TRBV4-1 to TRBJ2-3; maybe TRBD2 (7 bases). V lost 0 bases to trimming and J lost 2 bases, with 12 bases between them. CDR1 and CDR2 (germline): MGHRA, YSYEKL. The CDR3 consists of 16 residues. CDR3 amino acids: CASSQDRGGLTDTQYF. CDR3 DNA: TGCGCCAGCAGCCAAGATCGCGGGGGCCTCACAGATACGCAGTATTTT.

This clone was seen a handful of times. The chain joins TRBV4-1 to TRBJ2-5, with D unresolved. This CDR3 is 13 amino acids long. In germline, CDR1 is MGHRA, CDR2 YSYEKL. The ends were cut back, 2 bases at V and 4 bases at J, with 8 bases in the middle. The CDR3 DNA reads TGCGCCAGCAGCCAACTGGCTGGAGAGACCCAGTACTTC. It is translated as CASSQLAGETQYF.

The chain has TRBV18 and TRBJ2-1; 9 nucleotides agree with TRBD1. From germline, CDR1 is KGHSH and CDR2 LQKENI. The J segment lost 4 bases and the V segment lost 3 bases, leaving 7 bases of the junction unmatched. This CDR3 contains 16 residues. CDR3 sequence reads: CASSPRQGGVYNEQFF. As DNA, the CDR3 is TGTGCCAGCTCACCGCGACAGGGGGGGGTATACAATGAGCAGTTCTTC.

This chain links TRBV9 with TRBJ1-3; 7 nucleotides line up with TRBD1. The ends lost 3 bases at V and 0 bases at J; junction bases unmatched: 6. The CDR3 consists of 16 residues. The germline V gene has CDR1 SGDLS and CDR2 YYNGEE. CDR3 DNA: TGTGCCAGCAGCGGATCGACAGGGCTCTCTGGAAACACCATATATTTT. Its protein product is CASSGSTGLSGNTIYF.

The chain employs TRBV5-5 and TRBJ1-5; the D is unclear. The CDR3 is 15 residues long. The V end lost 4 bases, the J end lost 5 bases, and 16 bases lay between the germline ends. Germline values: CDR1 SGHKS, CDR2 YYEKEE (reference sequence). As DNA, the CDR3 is TGTGCCAGCAGCCTTCGTTCGGGGTTTGATCAGCCCCAGCATTTT. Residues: CASSLRSGFDQPQHF.

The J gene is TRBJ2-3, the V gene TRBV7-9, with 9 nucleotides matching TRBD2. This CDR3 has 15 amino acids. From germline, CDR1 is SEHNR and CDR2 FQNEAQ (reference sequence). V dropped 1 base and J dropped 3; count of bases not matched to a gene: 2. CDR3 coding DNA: TGTGCCAGCAGCTTAGTAGCGGGAGAAACAGATACGCAGTATTTT. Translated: CASSLVAGETDTQYF.

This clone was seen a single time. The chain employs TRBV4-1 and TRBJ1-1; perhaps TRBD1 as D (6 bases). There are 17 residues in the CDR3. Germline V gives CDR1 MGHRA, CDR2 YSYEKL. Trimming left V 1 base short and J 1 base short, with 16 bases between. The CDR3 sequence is CASSQAGRGGQNTEAFF. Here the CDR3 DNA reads TGCGCCAGCAGCCAAGCCGGGCGTGGGGGGCAGAACACTGAAGCTTTCTTT.

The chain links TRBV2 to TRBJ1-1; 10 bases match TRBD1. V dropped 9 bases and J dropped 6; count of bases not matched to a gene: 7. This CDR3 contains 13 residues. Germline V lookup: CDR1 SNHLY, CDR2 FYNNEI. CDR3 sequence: CASGTGVGAEAFF. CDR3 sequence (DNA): TGTGCCAGTGGGACAGGGGTAGGCGCTGAAGCTTTCTTT.

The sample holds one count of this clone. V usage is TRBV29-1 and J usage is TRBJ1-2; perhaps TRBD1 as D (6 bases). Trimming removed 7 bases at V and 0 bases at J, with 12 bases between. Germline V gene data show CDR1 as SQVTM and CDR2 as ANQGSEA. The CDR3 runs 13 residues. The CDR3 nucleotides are TGCAGCGCCCGGGACACCGCTAACTATGGCTACACCTTC. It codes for CSARDTANYGYTF. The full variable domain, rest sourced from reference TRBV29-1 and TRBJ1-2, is SAVISQKPSRDICQRGTSLTIQCQVDSQVTMMFWYRQQPGQSLTLIATANQGSEATYESGFVIDKFPISRPNLTFSTLTVSNMSPEDSSIYLCSARDTANYGYTFGSGTRLTVV.

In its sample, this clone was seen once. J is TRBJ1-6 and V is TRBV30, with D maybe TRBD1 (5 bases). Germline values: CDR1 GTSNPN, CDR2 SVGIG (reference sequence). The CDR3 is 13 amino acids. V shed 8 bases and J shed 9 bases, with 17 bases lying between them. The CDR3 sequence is CAARAGQGSPLHF. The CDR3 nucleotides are TGTGCCGCCCGAGCGGGGCAGGGTTCACCCCTCCACTTT.

For the CDR3, the DNA is TGTGCCAGCAGCTCGAGACGGACCGATCACAATGAGCAGTTCTTC. It is translated as CASSSRRTDHNEQFF. This rearrangement joins TRBV5-4 to TRBJ2-1; no definite D call. The CDR3 sequence is 15 residues long. CDR1 SGHNT and CDR2 YYREEE come from the germline V gene (reference sequence). Trimming removed 3 bases at V and 5 bases at J, with 15 bases between.

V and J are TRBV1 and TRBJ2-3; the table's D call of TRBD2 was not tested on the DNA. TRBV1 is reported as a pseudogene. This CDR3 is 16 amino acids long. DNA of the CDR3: TGCACCAGCAGCCAGCCCCAGCCCTCCTCTAGTTATACGCAGTATTTT. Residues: CTSSQPQPSSSYTQYF.

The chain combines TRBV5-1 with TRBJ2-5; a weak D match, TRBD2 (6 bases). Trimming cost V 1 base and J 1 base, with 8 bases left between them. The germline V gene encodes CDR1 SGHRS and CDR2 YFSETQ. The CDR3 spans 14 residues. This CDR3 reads CASSLIGGQETQYF. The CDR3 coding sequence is TGCGCCAGCAGCTTGATCGGGGGCCAAGAGACCCAGTACTTC.

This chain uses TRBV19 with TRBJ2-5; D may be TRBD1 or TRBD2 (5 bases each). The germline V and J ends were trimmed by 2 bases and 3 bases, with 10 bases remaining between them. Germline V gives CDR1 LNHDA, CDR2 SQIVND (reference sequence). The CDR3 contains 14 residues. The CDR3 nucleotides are TGTGCCAGTAGTATAATGGGGGTGGAAGAGACCCAGTACTTC. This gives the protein CASSIMGVEETQYF.

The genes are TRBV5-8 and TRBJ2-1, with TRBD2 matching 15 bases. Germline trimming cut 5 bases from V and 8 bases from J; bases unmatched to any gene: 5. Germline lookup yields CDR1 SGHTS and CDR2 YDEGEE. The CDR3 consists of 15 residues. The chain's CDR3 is CASRMGLAGGDEQFF. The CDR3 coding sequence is TGTGCCAGCAGAATGGGACTAGCGGGAGGAGATGAGCAGTTCTTC.

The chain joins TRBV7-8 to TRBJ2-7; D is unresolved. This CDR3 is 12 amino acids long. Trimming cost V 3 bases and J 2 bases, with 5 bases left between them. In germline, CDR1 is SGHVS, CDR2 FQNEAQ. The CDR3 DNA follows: TGTGCCAGCAGCTTTACTACCTACGAGCAGTACTTC. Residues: CASSFTTYEQYF. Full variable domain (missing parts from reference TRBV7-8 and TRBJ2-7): GAGVSQSPRYKVAKRGQDVALRCDPISGHVSLFWYQQALGQGPEFLTYFQNEAQLDKSGLPSDRFFAERPEGSVSTLKIQRTQQEDSAVYLCASSFTTYEQYFGPGTRLTVT.

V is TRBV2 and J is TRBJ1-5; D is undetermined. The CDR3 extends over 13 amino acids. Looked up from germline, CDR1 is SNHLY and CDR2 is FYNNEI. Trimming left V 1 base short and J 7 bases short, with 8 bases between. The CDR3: CASSEEGLQPQHF. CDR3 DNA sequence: TGTGCCAGCAGTGAAGAGGGATTACAGCCCCAGCATTTT.

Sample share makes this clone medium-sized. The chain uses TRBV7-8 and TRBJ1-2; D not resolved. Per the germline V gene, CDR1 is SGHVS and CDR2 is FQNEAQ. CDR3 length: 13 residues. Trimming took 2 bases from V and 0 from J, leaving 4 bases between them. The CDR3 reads CASSLSPNYGYTF. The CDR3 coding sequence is TGTGCCAGCAGCTTAAGTCCTAACTATGGCTACACCTTC.

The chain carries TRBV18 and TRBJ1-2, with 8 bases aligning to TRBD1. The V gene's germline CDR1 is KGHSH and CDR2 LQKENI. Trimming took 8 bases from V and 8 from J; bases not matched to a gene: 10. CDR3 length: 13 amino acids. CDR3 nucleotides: TGTGCCAGCACCCCGCAGGGGGCGCTGGGCTACACCTTC. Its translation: CASTPQGALGYTF.